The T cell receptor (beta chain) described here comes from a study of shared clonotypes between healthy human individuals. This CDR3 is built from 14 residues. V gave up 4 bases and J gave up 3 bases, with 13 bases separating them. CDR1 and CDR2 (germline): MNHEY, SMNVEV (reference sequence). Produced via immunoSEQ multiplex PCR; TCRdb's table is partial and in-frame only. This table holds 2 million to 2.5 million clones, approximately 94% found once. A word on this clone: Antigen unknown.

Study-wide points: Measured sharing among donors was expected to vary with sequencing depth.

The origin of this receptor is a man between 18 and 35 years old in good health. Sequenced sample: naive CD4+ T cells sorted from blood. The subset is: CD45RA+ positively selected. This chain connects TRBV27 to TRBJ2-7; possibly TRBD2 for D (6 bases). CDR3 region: CASSYRRGIYEQYF. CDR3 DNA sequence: TGTGCCAGCAGTTACCGGCGGGGAATCTACGAGCAGTACTTC.